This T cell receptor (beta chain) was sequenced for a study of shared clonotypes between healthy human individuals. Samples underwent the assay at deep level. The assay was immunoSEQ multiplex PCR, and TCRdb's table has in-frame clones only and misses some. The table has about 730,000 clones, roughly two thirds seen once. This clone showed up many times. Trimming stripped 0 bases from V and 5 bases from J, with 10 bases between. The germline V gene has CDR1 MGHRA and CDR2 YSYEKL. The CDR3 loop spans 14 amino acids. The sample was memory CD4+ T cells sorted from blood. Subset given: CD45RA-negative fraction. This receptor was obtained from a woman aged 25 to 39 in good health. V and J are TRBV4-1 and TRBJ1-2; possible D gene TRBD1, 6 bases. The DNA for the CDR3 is TGCGCCAGCAGCCAAGATGGGGGGCTATATGGCTACACCTTC. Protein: CASSQDGGLYGYTF.